The following is a TCR beta chain sequence with its context. Other DNA sequences in the same sample also yield this CDR3. Cohorts were based on clinical histories the participants reported. Symptom resolution, clearance, or two negative PCRs marked the recovered donors of Cohort 3. In the authors' methods: Amplification from reference gene primers served as the basis for estimated nucleated cell counts. Profiled with immunoSEQ multiplex PCR; TCRdb holds only in-frame clones, not every one. The DNA gave D and trimming, while V, J and clone size come from that table. The profile shows hundreds of thousands of clones, 89% of them singletons. Unmatched junction bases numbered 3, after V lost 2 bases and J lost 3 bases. The CDR3 consists of 14 residues. Germline-derived CDR1 and CDR2 are SGDLS and YYNGEE. This specimen belongs to a study of blood T cell repertoires in COVID-19. Study-level information: COVID-19 samples from acute and convalescent phases originated in the United States, Italy and Spain.

The chain couples TRBV9 to TRBJ1-1, with 8 positions matching TRBD1. The sequence was collected from a woman aged 40-49 years who had recovered from COVID-19. Specimen: PBMCs or T cells enriched from blood (not recorded which). The chain's CDR3 is CASSVTGEDTEAFF. For the CDR3, the DNA is TGTGCCAGCAGCGTGACAGGGGAGGACACTGAAGCTTTCTTT.